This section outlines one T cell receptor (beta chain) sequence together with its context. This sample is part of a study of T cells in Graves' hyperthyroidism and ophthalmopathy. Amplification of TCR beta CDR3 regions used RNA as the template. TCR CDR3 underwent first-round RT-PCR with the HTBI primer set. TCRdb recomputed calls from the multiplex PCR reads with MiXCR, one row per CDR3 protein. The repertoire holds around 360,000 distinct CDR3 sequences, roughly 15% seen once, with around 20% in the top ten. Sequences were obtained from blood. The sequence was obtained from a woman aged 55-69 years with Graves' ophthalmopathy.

The CDR3 sequence: CASRSRGPVEQYF. CDR3 sequence (DNA): TGTGCCAGTAGATCCAGGGGGCCAGTCGAGCAGTACTTC. The rearrangement uses TRBV19 and TRBJ2-7; TRBD1 aligns across 8 bases. V was clipped by 6 bases and J by 6 bases; unmatched bases: 7. This CDR3 region has 13 residues. Germline lookup yields CDR1 LNHDA and CDR2 SQIVND (reference sequence). Together with reference TRBV19 and TRBJ2-7, the CDR3 gives the full variable domain: DGGITQSPKYLFRKEGQNVTLSCEQNLNHDAMYWYRQDPGQGLRLIYYSQIVNDFQKGDIAEGYSVSREKKESFPLTVTSAQKNPTAFYLCASRSRGPVEQYFGPGTRLTVT.